The TCR beta chain described here comes from a study of OX40 agonist ivuxolimab in advanced cancers. Study-wide background: Patients were treated with intravenous ivuxolimab, dosed at 0.01 to 10 mg/kg and infused every 2 weeks. Cohort: around 79% men, mean age 60, aged roughly 23 to 90. Partial responses occurred in Three dose-escalation patients, one with hepatocellular carcinoma and two with cutaneous melanoma.

The CDR3 spans 15 residues. Deletions cut 4 bases from V and 5 bases from J, with 14 bases between. Germline CDR1 SEHNR, CDR2 FQNEAQ (reference sequence). The assay was immunoSEQ multiplex PCR, and TCRdb's table has in-frame clones only and misses some. The table shows 100,000 or so clones, with approximately 90% occurring only once. This sequence was found in an adult with an advanced solid tumor such as melanoma, head and neck, liver or kidney cancer. This material consisted of CD4+ or CD8+ T cells sorted from blood, taken in a trial of the OX40 agonist ivuxolimab. The V and J genes are TRBV7-9 and TRBJ2-2; a weak D match, TRBD2 (6 bases). The DNA for the CDR3 is TGTGCCAGCAGCTCACGGCTGGGGGGAACCGGGGAGCTGTTTTTT. Protein sequence: CASSSRLGGTGELFF.